Listed below are T cell receptor beta chains from one sample, sequenced in a study of fetal regulatory T cell absence and autoimmunity. Sequencing was performed with immunoSEQ multiplex PCR; in TCRdb, only in-frame clones are kept and a portion is missing. The sample has roughly 95,000 clones, about 78% seen once. Material: pancreas tissue. The receptors were gathered from a male donor with IPEX syndrome. The CDR3 runs from the conserved cysteine through the conserved F or W. The order of the fields is clone size, J gene, V gene, D gene, CDR3 DNA, CDR3 protein. D genes are given only for firm matches. Rows may omit the clone size; those that give it use once, few, many or a size class.

clone_size: .
j_call: TRBJ1-2
v_call: TRBV5-8
d_call: .
cdr3_nt: TGTGCCGCGGCCTATCCGGGACGCTATGGCTACACCTTC
cdr3_aa: CAAAYPGRYGYTF

clone_size: once
j_call: TRBJ1-2
v_call: TRBV7-9
d_call: .
cdr3_nt: TGTGCCAGCAGCTTCGAGGGGAATGGCTACACCTTC
cdr3_aa: CASSFEGNGYTF

clone_size: .
j_call: TRBJ1-2
v_call: TRBV10-2
d_call: TRBD1
cdr3_nt: TGCGCCAGCAGTGACCCGGGACAGGGCTATGGCTACACCTTC
cdr3_aa: CASSDPGQGYGYTF

clone_size: .
j_call: TRBJ2-7
v_call: TRBV9
d_call: .
cdr3_nt: TGTGCCAGCAGCTCCTCGGGATCCTCCTACGAGCAGTACTTC
cdr3_aa: CASSSSGSSYEQYF

clone_size: .
j_call: TRBJ2-3
v_call: TRBV9
d_call: .
cdr3_nt: TGTGCCAGCAGCGTAACAAGCGGAGATACGCAGTATTTT
cdr3_aa: CASSVTSGDTQYF

clone_size: few
j_call: TRBJ1-5
v_call: TRBV4-1
d_call: .
cdr3_nt: TGCGCCAGCAGCCAAGATTGGGGGGAAGGCAATCAGCCCCAGCATTTT
cdr3_aa: CASSQDWGEGNQPQHF

clone_size: .
j_call: TRBJ1-2
v_call: TRBV9
d_call: TRBD1
cdr3_nt: TGTGCCAGCAGCCCCGGGACAGGGGGCAGTGGCTACACCTTC
cdr3_aa: CASSPGTGGSGYTF

clone_size: few
j_call: TRBJ2-2
v_call: TRBV11-2
d_call: .
cdr3_nt: TGTGCCAGCAGCCCGGGACTTTACACCGGGGAGCTGTTTTTT
cdr3_aa: CASSPGLYTGELFF

clone_size: .
j_call: TRBJ1-2
v_call: TRBV10-3
d_call: .
cdr3_nt: TGTGCCATCAGTGAACTCCAGGGATCTAACTATGGCTACACCTTC
cdr3_aa: CAISELQGSNYGYTF

clone_size: few
j_call: TRBJ2-1
v_call: TRBV7-4
d_call: .
cdr3_nt: TGTGCCAGCAGCTTACAGGTAAGAGATGAGCAGTTCTTC
cdr3_aa: CASSLQVRDEQFF

clone_size: .
j_call: TRBJ1-2
v_call: TRBV7-2
d_call: .
cdr3_nt: TGTGCCAGCAGCTTAGTCGGGACGTGGAAGGGCTACACCTTC
cdr3_aa: CASSLVGTWKGYTF

clone_size: .
j_call: TRBJ1-4
v_call: TRBV5-1
d_call: TRBD1
cdr3_nt: TGCGCCAGCAGCTTGGACAGGGGCCGGTCGAATTATGAAAAACTGTTTTTT
cdr3_aa: CASSLDRGRSNYEKLFF

clone_size: once
j_call: TRBJ2-3
v_call: TRBV19
d_call: .
cdr3_nt: TGTGCCAGTAGTATAGCTCGCACAGATACGCAGTATTTT
cdr3_aa: CASSIARTDTQYF

clone_size: .
j_call: TRBJ2-1
v_call: TRBV7-6
d_call: .
cdr3_nt: TGTGCCAGCAGCCCTAGGCGGTACTCCTACAATGAGCAGTTCTTC
cdr3_aa: CASSPRRYSYNEQFF

clone_size: few
j_call: TRBJ1-2
v_call: TRBV29-1
d_call: TRBD1
cdr3_nt: TGCAGCGTCGTGACAGGGAAGTATGGCTACACCTTC
cdr3_aa: CSVVTGKYGYTF

clone_size: once
j_call: TRBJ2-7
v_call: TRBV7-6
d_call: TRBD2
cdr3_nt: TGTGCCAGCAGCTTAGCGCTGTGGGGGGGGGATCCGGCCGAGCAGTACTTC
cdr3_aa: CASSLALWGGDPAEQYF

clone_size: .
j_call: TRBJ2-4
v_call: TRBV2
d_call: TRBD2
cdr3_nt: TGTGCCAGCAGTGAAGCTATCACGACGGGGGGGGTAGCCAAAAACATTCAGTACTTC
cdr3_aa: CASSEAITTGGVAKNIQYF

clone_size: .
j_call: TRBJ2-2
v_call: TRBV2
d_call: TRBD1
cdr3_nt: TGTGCCCCCGGACAGGCGAACACCGGGGAGCTGTTTTTT
cdr3_aa: CAPGQANTGELFF

clone_size: once
j_call: TRBJ1-1
v_call: TRBV4-3
d_call: .
cdr3_nt: TGCGCCAGCAGCCAACAGAACACTGAAGCTTTCTTT
cdr3_aa: CASSQQNTEAFF

clone_size: .
j_call: TRBJ2-7
v_call: TRBV7-9
d_call: TRBD2
cdr3_nt: TGTGCCAGCAGCGGACTAGCGGGAGGGAGCTCCTACGAGCAGTACTTC
cdr3_aa: CASSGLAGGSSYEQYF

clone_size: .
j_call: TRBJ2-2
v_call: TRBV7-9
d_call: TRBD2
cdr3_nt: TGTGCCAGCAGCCGAGGGCCTAGCGGGAGTGAGACCGGGGAGCTGTTTTTT
cdr3_aa: CASSRGPSGSETGELFF

clone_size: .
j_call: TRBJ2-6
v_call: TRBV15
d_call: TRBD2
cdr3_nt: TGTGCCACCAGTACCCCTAGCGGGAGCTCTGGGGCCAACGTCCTGACTTTC
cdr3_aa: CATSTPSGSSGANVLTF

clone_size: .
j_call: TRBJ2-3
v_call: TRBV7-9
d_call: TRBD2
cdr3_nt: TGTGCCAGCAGCTTACTAGCGGGGGGACCAGATACGCAGTATTTT
cdr3_aa: CASSLLAGGPDTQYF

clone_size: few
j_call: TRBJ2-7
v_call: TRBV7-9
d_call: .
cdr3_nt: TGTGCCAGCAGCTTGGAAAACTCCTACGAGCAGTACTTC
cdr3_aa: CASSLENSYEQYF

clone_size: .
j_call: TRBJ2-3
v_call: TRBV5-1
d_call: .
cdr3_nt: TGCGCCAGCAGCTTGAGAATCGCTAGCACAGATACGCAGTATTTT
cdr3_aa: CASSLRIASTDTQYF

clone_size: .
j_call: TRBJ1-2
v_call: TRBV7-9
d_call: .
cdr3_nt: TGTGCCAGCAGGGACGGTCCTATCGGGGGCTACACCTTC
cdr3_aa: CASRDGPIGGYTF

clone_size: .
j_call: TRBJ2-1
v_call: TRBV5-1
d_call: TRBD2
cdr3_nt: TGCGCCAGCAGCTTGCGTCTAGCGGGGGGGCACCCTGAGCAGTTCTTC
cdr3_aa: CASSLRLAGGHPEQFF

clone_size: .
j_call: TRBJ1-3
v_call: TRBV5-6
d_call: TRBD1
cdr3_nt: TGTGCCAGCAGCCCGATAGGACAGGGAGAGGCCTCTGGAAACACCATATATTTT
cdr3_aa: CASSPIGQGEASGNTIYF

clone_size: .
j_call: TRBJ2-1
v_call: TRBV5-1
d_call: .
cdr3_nt: TGCGCCACCTGGGGGGCTTCCTGGCCCTACAATGAGCAGTTCTTC
cdr3_aa: CATWGASWPYNEQFF

clone_size: .
j_call: TRBJ2-1
v_call: TRBV5-1
d_call: TRBD2
cdr3_nt: TGCGCCAGCAGCATGGGGACTAGCGGGCTCCACAATGAGCAGTTCTTC
cdr3_aa: CASSMGTSGLHNEQFF

clone_size: .
j_call: TRBJ2-3
v_call: TRBV4-1
d_call: .
cdr3_nt: TGCGCCAGCAGCCAAGTACCGCCGGGGGATACGCAGTATTTT
cdr3_aa: CASSQVPPGDTQYF